The TCR beta chain described here comes from a study of radiotherapy plus CTLA-4 blockade in lung cancer. As for the study in general: An objective response was seen in 15% to 20% of patients, and disease control in around 33%.

This CDR3 comprises 16 residues. Germline CDR1 reads LGHNA; CDR2 reads YNFKEQ. The V gene lost 0 bases and the J gene lost 0 bases, with 9 bases spanning the gap. This clone is medium-sized by share. The antigen is unknown. Study conclusions and caveats: Following radiotherapy plus ipilimumab, tumor-derived TCR clones expanded in the blood.

Produced via immunoSEQ multiplex PCR; TCRdb's table is partial and in-frame only. The table records about 24,000 clones, 70% to 75% of them present only once. V gene TRBV4-2 combines with J gene TRBJ1-3; no definite D call. This sequence was found in a human donor with non-small cell lung cancer whose response to radiotherapy plus ipilimumab could not be evaluated. Material: peripheral blood, obtained from a patient treated with radiotherapy plus ipilimumab. This CDR3 is CASSQDPEISGNTIYF. CDR3 bases: TGTGCCAGCAGCCAAGATCCGGAGATCTCTGGAAACACCATATATTTT.